This T cell receptor (beta chain) was obtained from a study of neurological immune-mediated disorders. The study's findings and limits: Any association between clinical or MRI features and the multiple sclerosis repertoire cluster was absent.

CDR1 is SGHRS and CDR2 is YFSETQ in the germline V gene. V lost 0 bases and J lost 0, with 9 bases in between. CDR3 size: 15 residues. This clonotype occurred many times. The target antigen is unknown. TCRdb re-called the 5' RACE reads through MiXCR, storing one row per CDR3 protein. The sample contains approximately 59,000 distinct CDR3 sequences, roughly 5% of which appear only once. The sequence derives from a human donor with multiple sclerosis. The donor label of this sample is uncertain. The source material was PBMCs. This sequence joins TRBV5-1 and TRBJ1-1; D uncertain. As DNA, the CDR3 is TGCGCCAGCAGCTTGGGACAAGCCATGAACACTGAAGCTTTCTTT. Protein sequence: CASSLGQAMNTEAFF.